This T cell receptor beta chain was recorded in a study of radiotherapy plus CTLA-4 blockade in lung cancer. V was pared by 7 bases and J by 2 bases, with 15 bases of the junction left unmatched. From germline, CDR1 is SGHTA and CDR2 FQGNSA. This CDR3 contains 17 residues. Profiling relied on immunoSEQ multiplex PCR, and the TCRdb table lists in-frame clones only, not all of them. Of some 78,000 clones listed, around nine tenths are singletons. This clonotype was obtained from a human donor with non-small cell lung cancer who had stable disease on radiotherapy plus ipilimumab. The material sequenced was peripheral blood, taken from a patient treated with radiotherapy plus ipilimumab. The rearrangement links TRBV7-2 to TRBJ2-7; TRBD2 aligns across 9 bases. CDR3 in amino acids: CASTRRAGGRATYEQYF. The CDR3 region has the DNA TGTGCCAGCACCCGGCGGGCTGGCGGGAGGGCCACCTACGAGCAGTACTTC. The variable domain in full, completed from reference TRBV7-2 and TRBJ2-7, reads GAGVSQSPSNKVTEKGKDVELRCDPISGHTALYWYRQSLGQGLEFLIYFQGNSAPDKSGLPSDRFSAERTGGSVSTLTIQRTQQEDSAVYLCASTRRAGGRATYEQYFGPGTRLTVT.